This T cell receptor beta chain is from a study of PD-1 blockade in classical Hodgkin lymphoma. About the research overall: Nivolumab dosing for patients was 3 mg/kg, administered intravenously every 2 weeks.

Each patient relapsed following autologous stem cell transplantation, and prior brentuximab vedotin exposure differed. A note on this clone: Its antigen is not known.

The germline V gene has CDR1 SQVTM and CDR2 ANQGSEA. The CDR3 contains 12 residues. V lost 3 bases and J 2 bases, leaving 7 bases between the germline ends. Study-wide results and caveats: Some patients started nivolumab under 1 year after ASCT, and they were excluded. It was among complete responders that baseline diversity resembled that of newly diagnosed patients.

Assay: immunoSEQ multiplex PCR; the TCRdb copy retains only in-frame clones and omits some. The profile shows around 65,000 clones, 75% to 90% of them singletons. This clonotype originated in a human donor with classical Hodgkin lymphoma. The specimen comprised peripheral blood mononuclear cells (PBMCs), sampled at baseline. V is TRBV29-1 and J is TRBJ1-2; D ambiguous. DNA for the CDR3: TGCAGCGTTGATGAAGGAAACTATGGCTACACCTTC. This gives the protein CSVDEGNYGYTF.